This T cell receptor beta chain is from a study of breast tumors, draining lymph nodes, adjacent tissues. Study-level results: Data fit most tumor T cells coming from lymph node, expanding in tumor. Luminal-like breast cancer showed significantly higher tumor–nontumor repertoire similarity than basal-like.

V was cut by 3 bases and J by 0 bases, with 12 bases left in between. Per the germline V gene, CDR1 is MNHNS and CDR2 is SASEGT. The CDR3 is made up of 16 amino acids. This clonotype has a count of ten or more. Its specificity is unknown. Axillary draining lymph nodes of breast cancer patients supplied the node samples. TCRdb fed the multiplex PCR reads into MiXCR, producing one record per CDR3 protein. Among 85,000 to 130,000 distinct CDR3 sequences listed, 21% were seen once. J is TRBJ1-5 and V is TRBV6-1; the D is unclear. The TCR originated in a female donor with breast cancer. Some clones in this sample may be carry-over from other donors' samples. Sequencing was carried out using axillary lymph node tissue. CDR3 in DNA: TGTGCCAGCAGTGAGAGAGGCTTCTATAGCAATCAGCCCCAGCATTTT. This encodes CASSERGFYSNQPQHF.